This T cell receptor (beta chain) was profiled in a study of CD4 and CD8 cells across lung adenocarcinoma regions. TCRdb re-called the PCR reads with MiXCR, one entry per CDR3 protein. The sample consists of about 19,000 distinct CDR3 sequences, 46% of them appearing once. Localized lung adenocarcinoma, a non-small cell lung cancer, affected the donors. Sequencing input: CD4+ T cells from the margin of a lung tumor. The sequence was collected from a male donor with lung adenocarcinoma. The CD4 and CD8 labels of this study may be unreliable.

The CDR3 nucleotides are TGCGCCAGCGCGGGGCGGGGTGGCGGGGACCCAGAGACCCAGTACTTC. Its translation is CASAGRGGGDPETQYF. This sequence joins TRBV10-1 and TRBJ2-5, with D maybe TRBD2 (6 bases). The CDR3 totals 16 residues. Between the trimmed V and J ends, which lost 8 bases and 4 bases, there was a span of 23 bases. Germline CDR1 reads WNHNN; CDR2 reads SYGVQD (reference sequence).